The T cell receptor (beta chain) described here comes from a study of tumour-infiltrating T cells in Burkitt lymphoma. Study as a whole: The Burkitt lymphoma cohort spanned all epidemiological subtypes.

Clones were sequenced by immunoSEQ multiplex PCR, and TCRdb holds only the in-frame ones, with some missing. The sample consists of 1,700 or so clones, roughly 17% of them appearing once. Germline CDR1 reads MNHNS; CDR2 reads SASEGT. The CDR3 contains 12 residues. V lost 6 bases and J 6 bases, leaving 11 bases between the germline ends. The sequencing sample was made of tumor tissue. This receptor was obtained from a human donor with Burkitt lymphoma. This chain joins TRBV6-1 and TRBJ1-1; D gene ambiguous. CDR3 in DNA: TGTGCCAGCAGGAGGGTAAACGCTGAAGCTTTCTTT. Amino acid sequence: CASRRVNAEAFF.